These T cell receptor beta chains were read from a single sample in a study of response to subunit inactivated influenza vaccine. In TCRdb, the RT-PCR reads were re-called with MiXCR into one record per CDR3 protein. The sample contains 860,000 or so distinct CDR3 sequences, approximately 21% of which appear only once. This material consisted of PBMCs from blood, taken around 5 days after vaccination. The receptors shown here come from a man aged 50 to 59 who received an inactivated influenza vaccine. Both conserved end residues are part of each CDR3. The order of the fields is J gene, V gene, CDR3 protein.

TRBJ2-1,TRBV6-2/TRBV6-3,CASNRGSTYNEQFF
TRBJ2-2,TRBV5-1,CASSMTGGTGELFF
TRBJ2-7,TRBV6-5,CASSYSTADSYEQYF
TRBJ2-4,TRBV3-1,CASSQTGIAKNIQYF
TRBJ2-5,TRBV6-5,CASRARTLTQYF
TRBJ2-7,TRBV20-1,CSAFETSGVIYEQYF
TRBJ2-5,TRBV7-2,CASSRAASGSQETQYF
TRBJ2-2,TRBV29-1,CSVNGAVTGELFF
TRBJ2-5,TRBV21-1,CASSELKRRGQETQYF
TRBJ2-1,TRBV7-8,CASSLVRLAGANEQFF
TRBJ2-7,TRBV5-1,CASSFTGEKYEQYF
TRBJ1-6,TRBV5-1,CASSEGQGLGSPLHF
TRBJ2-1,TRBV24-1,CATSDSPGLAGGSNEQFF
TRBJ2-3,TRBV4-2,CASAGFSDTQYF
TRBJ2-5,TRBV7-2,CASSPGGLAGGSETQYF
TRBJ2-5,TRBV6-2/TRBV6-3,CASSYEAGTLQETQYF
TRBJ2-1,TRBV5-1,CASKEGLVSYEQFF
TRBJ2-7,TRBV5-6,CASSWGHTYEQYF
TRBJ2-1,TRBV29-1,CSVSSYYSGRFNEQFF
TRBJ2-7,TRBV7-3,CASSLTSWDEQYF
TRBJ2-1,TRBV14,CASSQGGGPGNEQFF
TRBJ2-7,TRBV19,CASSIRGVGDEQYF
TRBJ2-3,TRBV20-1,CSAPGLGFADTQYF
TRBJ2-1,TRBV5-6,CASSRRLAGNYNEQFF
TRBJ1-6,TRBV10-3,CAARQGENSPLHF
TRBJ2-2,TRBV6-1,CASRADREGELFF
TRBJ2-7,TRBV4-3,CASSQGTGASREQYF
TRBJ2-2,TRBV4-3,CASSRRGLGTGELFF
TRBJ2-6,TRBV6-1,CASSDTGTGGSGANVLTF
TRBJ1-1,TRBV12-3/TRBV12-4,CASSLNLVTEAFF
TRBJ2-1,TRBV5-6,CASSIDAVDEQFF
TRBJ1-5,TRBV6-4,CASSELTGRNQPQHF
TRBJ1-5,TRBV12-3/TRBV12-4,CASSAGNQPQHF
TRBJ2-1,TRBV5-1,CASSSTGSRRNEQFF
TRBJ2-1,TRBV20-1,CSARDFSGRAGSYNEQFF
TRBJ2-1,TRBV5-1,CASTLRGQGPGVSSYNEQFF
TRBJ2-7,TRBV6-5,CASSYSGLLPYEQYF
TRBJ2-1,TRBV7-9,CASSPFAGQGWNEQFF
TRBJ2-7,TRBV20-1,CSARALYYEQYF
TRBJ1-4,TRBV4-3,CASSEQGVYNEKLFF
TRBJ2-7,TRBV12-3/TRBV12-4,CASSPSLPGLDYEQYF
TRBJ1-4,TRBV7-8,CASSQVPGDEKLFF
TRBJ2-1,TRBV5-6,CAISPRWRDEQFF
TRBJ2-5,TRBV20-1,CSARDRDREETQYF
TRBJ2-1,TRBV29-1,CSVEDRGGRSNEQFF
TRBJ2-1,TRBV5-6,CASSWGLTPNEQFF
TRBJ1-1,TRBV12-3/TRBV12-4,CASSLGTPTEAFF
TRBJ2-3,TRBV5-1,CASSDPGQGITDTQYF
TRBJ2-3,TRBV19,CASSSRAGSTDTQYF
TRBJ2-3,TRBV10-3,CAISGSDSRGSTDTQYF
TRBJ2-7,TRBV4-1,CASSPTPGDRGPEQYF
TRBJ2-7,TRBV29-1,CSVGRDRGHEQYF
TRBJ2-2,TRBV28,CASSLGTMNTGELFF
TRBJ2-1,TRBV6-2/TRBV6-3,CASSYSIRANEQFF
TRBJ1-1,TRBV7-9,CASGWENTEAFF